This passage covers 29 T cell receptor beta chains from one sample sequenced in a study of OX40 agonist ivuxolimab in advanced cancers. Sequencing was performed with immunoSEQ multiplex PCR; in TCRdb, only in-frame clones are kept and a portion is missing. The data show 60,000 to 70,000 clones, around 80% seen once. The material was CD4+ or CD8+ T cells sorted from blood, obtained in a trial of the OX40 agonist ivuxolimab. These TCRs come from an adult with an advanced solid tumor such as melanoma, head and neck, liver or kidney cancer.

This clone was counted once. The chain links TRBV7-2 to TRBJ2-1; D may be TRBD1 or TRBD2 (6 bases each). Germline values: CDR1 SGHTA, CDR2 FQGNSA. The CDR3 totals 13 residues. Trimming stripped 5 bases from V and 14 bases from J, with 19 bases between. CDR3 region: CASSPLGGREKFF. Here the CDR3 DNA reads TGTGCCAGCAGCCCCCTTGGGGGCCGGGAGAAGTTCTTC.

The DNA for the CDR3 is TGTGCCAGCAGCTTAGGTGGGAGGTACGAGCAGTACTTC. Amino acid sequence: CASSLGGRYEQYF. The rearrangement joins TRBV7-2 to TRBJ2-7, with D perhaps TRBD2 (6 bases). Deletions cut 1 base from V and 4 bases from J, with 8 bases between. CDR3 length: 13 amino acids. Germline-derived CDR1 and CDR2 are SGHTA and FQGNSA.

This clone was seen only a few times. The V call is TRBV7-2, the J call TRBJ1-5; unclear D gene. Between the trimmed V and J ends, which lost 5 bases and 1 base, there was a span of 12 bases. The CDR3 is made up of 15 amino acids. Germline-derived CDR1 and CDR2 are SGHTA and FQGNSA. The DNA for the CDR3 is TGTGCCAGCAGCCTAGTGGTGGGGAGCAATCAGCCCCAGCATTTT. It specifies CASSLVVGSNQPQHF.

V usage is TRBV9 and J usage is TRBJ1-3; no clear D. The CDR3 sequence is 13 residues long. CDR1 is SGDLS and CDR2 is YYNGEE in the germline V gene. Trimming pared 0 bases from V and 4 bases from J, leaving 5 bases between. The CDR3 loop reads CASSVGPGNTIYF. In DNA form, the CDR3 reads TGTGCCAGCAGCGTAGGGCCCGGAAACACCATATATTTT.

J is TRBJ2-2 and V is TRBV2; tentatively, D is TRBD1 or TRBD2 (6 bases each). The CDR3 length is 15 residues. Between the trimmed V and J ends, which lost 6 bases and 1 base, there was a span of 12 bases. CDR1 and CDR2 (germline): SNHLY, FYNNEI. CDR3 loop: CASRPGAENTGELFF. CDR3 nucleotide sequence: TGTGCCAGCAGGCCGGGGGCAGAGAACACCGGGGAGCTGTTTTTT.

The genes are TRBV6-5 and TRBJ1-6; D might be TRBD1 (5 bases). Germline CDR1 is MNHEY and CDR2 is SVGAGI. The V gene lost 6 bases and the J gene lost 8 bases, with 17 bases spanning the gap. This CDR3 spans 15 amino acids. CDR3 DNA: TGTGCCAGCAGCCGTCGGGGGAACACTGATTCACCCCTCCACTTT. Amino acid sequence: CASSRRGNTDSPLHF.

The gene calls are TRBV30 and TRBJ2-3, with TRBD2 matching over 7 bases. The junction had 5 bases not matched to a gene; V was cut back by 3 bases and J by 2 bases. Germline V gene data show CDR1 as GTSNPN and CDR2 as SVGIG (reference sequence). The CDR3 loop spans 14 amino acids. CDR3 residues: CAWSPSGYTDTQYF. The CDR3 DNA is TGTGCCTGGAGCCCTAGCGGTTACACAGATACGCAGTATTTT.

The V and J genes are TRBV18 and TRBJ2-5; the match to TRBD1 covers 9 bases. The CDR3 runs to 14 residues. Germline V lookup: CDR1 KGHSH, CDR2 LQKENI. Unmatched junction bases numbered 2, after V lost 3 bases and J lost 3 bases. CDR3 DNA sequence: TGTGCCAGCTCACCCGACAGGGGGAAAGAGACCCAGTACTTC. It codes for CASSPDRGKETQYF.

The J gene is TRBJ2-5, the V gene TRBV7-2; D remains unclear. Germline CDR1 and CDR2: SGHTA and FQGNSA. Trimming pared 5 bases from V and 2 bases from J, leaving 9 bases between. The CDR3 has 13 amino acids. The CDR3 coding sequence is TGTGCCAGCAGCAGATGGGAACAAGAGACCCAGTACTTC. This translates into CASSRWEQETQYF. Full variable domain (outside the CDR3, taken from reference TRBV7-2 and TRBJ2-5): GAGVSQSPSNKVTEKGKDVELRCDPISGHTALYWYRQSLGQGLEFLIYFQGNSAPDKSGLPSDRFSAERTGGSVSTLTIQRTQQEDSAVYLCASSRWEQETQYFGPGTRLLVL.

The chain's CDR3 is CASSWGMNTEAFF. DNA of the CDR3: TGTGCCAGCAGCTGGGGAATGAACACTGAAGCTTTCTTT. V usage is TRBV7-6 and J usage is TRBJ1-1; D unresolved. The V and J ends lost 4 bases and 0 bases respectively, with 6 bases between them. This CDR3 has 13 amino acids. Germline CDR1 SGHVS, CDR2 FNYEAQ.

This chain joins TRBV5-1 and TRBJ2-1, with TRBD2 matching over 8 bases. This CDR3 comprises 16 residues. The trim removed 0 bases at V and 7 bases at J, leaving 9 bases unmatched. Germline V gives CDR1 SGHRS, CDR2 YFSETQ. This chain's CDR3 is CASSLEASGSTNEQFF. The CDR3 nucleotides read TGCGCCAGCAGCTTGGAAGCTAGCGGGTCTACAAATGAGCAGTTCTTC.

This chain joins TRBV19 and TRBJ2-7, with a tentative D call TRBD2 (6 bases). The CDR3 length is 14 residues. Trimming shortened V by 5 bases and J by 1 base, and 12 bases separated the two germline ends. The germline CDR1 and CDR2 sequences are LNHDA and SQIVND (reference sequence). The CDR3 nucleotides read TGTGCCAGTAGTGCCGGAGGAGGGTCCTACGAGCAGTACTTC. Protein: CASSAGGGSYEQYF.

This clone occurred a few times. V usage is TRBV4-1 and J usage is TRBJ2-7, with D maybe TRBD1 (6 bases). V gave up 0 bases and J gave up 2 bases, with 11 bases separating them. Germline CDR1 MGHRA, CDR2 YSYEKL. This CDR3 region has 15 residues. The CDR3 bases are TGCGCCAGCAGCCAAGATGGTTCAGGGGCCTACGAGCAGTACTTC. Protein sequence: CASSQDGSGAYEQYF.

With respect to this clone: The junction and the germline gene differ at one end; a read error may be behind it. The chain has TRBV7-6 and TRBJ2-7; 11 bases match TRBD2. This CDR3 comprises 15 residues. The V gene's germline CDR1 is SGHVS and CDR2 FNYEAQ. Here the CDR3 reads CASSLAGGVSYEQYF. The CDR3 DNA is TGTGCCAGCAGTTTAGCGGGAGGGGTCTCCTACGAGCAGTACTTC.

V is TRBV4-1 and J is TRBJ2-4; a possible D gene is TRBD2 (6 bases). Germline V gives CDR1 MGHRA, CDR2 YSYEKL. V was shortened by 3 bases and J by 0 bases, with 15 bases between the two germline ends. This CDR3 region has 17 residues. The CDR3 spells CASSQGVAELAKNIQYF. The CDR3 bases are TGCGCCAGCAGCCAGGGGGTAGCGGAACTAGCCAAAAACATTCAGTACTTC.

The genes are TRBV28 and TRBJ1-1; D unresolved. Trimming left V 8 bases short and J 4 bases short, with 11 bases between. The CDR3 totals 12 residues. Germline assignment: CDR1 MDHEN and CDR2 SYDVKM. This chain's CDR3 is CASLQTITEAFF. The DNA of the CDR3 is TGTGCCAGCCTTCAAACAATCACTGAAGCTTTCTTT.

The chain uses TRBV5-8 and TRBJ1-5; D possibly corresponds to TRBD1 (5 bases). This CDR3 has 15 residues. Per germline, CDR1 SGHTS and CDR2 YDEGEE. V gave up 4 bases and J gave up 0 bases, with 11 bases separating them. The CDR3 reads CASSAGLHSNQPQHF. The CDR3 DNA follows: TGTGCCAGCAGCGCGGGACTTCATAGCAATCAGCCCCAGCATTTT.

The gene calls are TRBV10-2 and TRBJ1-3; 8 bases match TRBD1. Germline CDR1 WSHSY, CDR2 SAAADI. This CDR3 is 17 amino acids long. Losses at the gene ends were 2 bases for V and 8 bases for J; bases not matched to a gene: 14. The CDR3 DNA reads TGCGCCAGCAGTGAGGCGGCCGGGACAGGCGGAAAGGACACCATATATTTT. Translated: CASSEAAGTGGKDTIYF.

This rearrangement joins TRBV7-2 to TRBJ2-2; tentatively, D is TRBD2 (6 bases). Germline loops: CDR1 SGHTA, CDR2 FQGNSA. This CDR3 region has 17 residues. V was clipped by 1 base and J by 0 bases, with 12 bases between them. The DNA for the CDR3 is TGTGCCAGCAGCTTAGTGGCTAGCGCCTCGAACACCGGGGAGCTGTTTTTT. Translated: CASSLVASASNTGELFF.

CDR3 protein: CSAAPDSSYNEQFF. In DNA form, the CDR3 reads TGCAGCGCCGCTCCGGACAGCTCCTACAATGAGCAGTTCTTC. V gene TRBV29-1 combines with J gene TRBJ2-1; D is possibly TRBD1 (6 bases). The CDR3 runs to 14 residues. Looked up from germline, CDR1 is SQVTM and CDR2 is ANQGSEA. V shed 7 bases and J shed 0 bases, with 13 bases lying between them.

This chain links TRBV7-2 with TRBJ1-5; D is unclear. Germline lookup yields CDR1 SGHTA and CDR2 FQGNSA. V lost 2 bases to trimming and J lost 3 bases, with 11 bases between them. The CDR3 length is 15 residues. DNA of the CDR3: TGTGCCAGCAGCTTAACCCGGGATCCCAATCAGCCCCAGCATTTT. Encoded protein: CASSLTRDPNQPQHF. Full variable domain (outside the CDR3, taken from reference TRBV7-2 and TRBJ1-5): GAGVSQSPSNKVTEKGKDVELRCDPISGHTALYWYRQSLGQGLEFLIYFQGNSAPDKSGLPSDRFSAERTGGSVSTLTIQRTQQEDSAVYLCASSLTRDPNQPQHFGDGTRLSIL.

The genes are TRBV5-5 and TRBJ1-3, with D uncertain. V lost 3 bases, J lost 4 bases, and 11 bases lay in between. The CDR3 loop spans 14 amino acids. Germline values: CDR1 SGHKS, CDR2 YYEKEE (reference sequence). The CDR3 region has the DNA TGTGCCAGCAGCTCAATCGACTGGGGAAACACCATATATTTT. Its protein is CASSSIDWGNTIYF.

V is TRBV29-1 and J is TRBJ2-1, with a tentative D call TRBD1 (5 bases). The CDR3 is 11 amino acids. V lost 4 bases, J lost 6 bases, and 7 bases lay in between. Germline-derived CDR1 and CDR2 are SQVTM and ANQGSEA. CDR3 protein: CSVAQANEQFF. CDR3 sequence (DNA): TGCAGCGTTGCACAGGCCAATGAGCAGTTCTTC.

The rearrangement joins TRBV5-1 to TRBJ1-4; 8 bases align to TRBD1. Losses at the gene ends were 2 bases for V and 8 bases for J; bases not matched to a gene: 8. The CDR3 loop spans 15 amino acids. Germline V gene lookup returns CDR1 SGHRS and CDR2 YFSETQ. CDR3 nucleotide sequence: TGCGCCAGCAGCTTATCCGGGACAGGCGGCGAAAAACTGTTTTTT. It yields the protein CASSLSGTGGEKLFF.

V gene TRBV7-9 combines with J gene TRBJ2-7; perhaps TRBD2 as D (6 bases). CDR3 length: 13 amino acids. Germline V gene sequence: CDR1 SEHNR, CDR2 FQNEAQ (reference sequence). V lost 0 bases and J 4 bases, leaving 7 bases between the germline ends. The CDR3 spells CASSLAGGYEQYF. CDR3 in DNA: TGTGCCAGCAGCTTAGCGGGAGGTTACGAGCAGTACTTC.

The CDR3 protein is CASSLEPSGSGYSDEQYF. The CDR3 region has the DNA TGCGCCAGCAGCTTGGAACCTAGCGGGAGTGGTTATTCCGACGAGCAGTACTTC. The V gene is TRBV5-1, the J gene TRBJ2-7; TRBD2 matches 10 bases. V shed 0 bases, J shed 5 bases, and the junction held 14 bases outside the gene matches. CDR1 and CDR2 (germline): SGHRS, YFSETQ. This CDR3 comprises 18 residues.

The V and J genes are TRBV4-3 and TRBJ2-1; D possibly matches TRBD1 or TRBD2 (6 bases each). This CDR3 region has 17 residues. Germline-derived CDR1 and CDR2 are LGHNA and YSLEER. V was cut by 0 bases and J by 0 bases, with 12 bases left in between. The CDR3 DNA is TGCGCCAGCAGCCAAGAAGGGGGGCCCAGCTCCTACAATGAGCAGTTCTTC. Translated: CASSQEGGPSSYNEQFF.

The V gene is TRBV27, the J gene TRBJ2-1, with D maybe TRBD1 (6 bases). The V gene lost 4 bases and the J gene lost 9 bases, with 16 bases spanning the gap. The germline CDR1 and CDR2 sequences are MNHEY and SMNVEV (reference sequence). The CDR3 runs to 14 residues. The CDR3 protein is CASSSTGQVSEQFF. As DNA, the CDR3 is TGTGCCAGCAGTTCCACGGGACAAGTGAGTGAGCAGTTCTTC.

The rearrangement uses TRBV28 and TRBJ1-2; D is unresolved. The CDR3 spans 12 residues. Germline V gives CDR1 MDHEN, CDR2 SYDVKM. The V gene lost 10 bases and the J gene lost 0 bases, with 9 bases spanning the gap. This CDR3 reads CATKATNYGYTF. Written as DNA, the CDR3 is TGTGCCACCAAAGCCACTAACTATGGCTACACCTTC.